The 24 T cell receptor beta chains listed next were all sequenced from one sample in a study of molecular identifiers for immune sequencing clone quantification. TCRdb reanalysed the PCR reads using MiXCR and keeps one entry per CDR3 protein. Seen here are under 75,000 distinct CDR3 sequences, about a fifth observed once, and the top ten hold approximately 1.5%. Input material: naive CD8+ T cells from blood, with Jurkat cell RNA spiked in. Subset noted: FACS-sorted CD8+CD4-CCR7+CD45RA+ naive T cells. The source is a human donor in good health. Some libraries in this study had Jurkat cell RNA spiked in.

This clonotype was counted ten times or more. The chain has TRBV6-6 and TRBJ2-3, with 7 bases lining up with TRBD1. V lost 2 bases and J lost 2; bases outside the gene matches: 19. From germline, CDR1 is MNHNY and CDR2 SVGAGI (reference sequence). CDR3 length equals 20 residues. CDR3 nucleotides: TGTGCCAGCAGTTACCGGACCCCGAACAGGGACAGACGGCCCACAGATACGCAGTATTTT. It is translated as CASSYRTPNRDRRPTDTQYF.

Worth noting for this clonotype: An end of the junction differs from the germline gene, which may be a read error. The rearrangement uses TRBV30 and TRBJ1-5; D is unresolved. In germline, CDR1 is GTSNPN, CDR2 SVGIG (reference sequence). The CDR3 contains 19 residues. CDR3 region: CAWSLSGRDFWSGNRPQHF. The CDR3 DNA sequence: TGTGCCTGGAGTTTGTCCGGGCGGGATTTTTGGTCGGGCAATCGGCCCCAGCATTTT. Looking up the rest from reference TRBV30 and TRBJ1-5 gives the full variable domain: SQTIHQWPATLVQPVGSPLSLECTVEGTSNPNLYWYRQAAGRGLQLLFYSVGIGQISSEVPQNLSASRPQDRQFILSSKKLLLSDSGFYLCAWSLSGRDFWSGNRPQHFGDGTRLSIL.

This clonotype has a count of ten or more. The chain carries TRBV9 and TRBJ1-6, with D perhaps matching TRBD1 (5 bases). The CDR3 has 14 amino acids. V was cut by 4 bases and J by 9 bases, with 14 bases left in between. Per the germline V gene, CDR1 is SGDLS and CDR2 is YYNGEE. CDR3 sequence: CASSFAEDTSPLHF. CDR3 bases: TGTGCCAGCAGCTTTGCTGAGGACACTTCACCCCTCCACTTT.

A remark on this clonotype: A much larger clone sits a single nucleotide away, making a read error possible. The V and J genes are TRBV12-3 or TRBV12-4 and TRBJ2-3; no clear D. Trimming left V 5 bases short and J 1 base short, with 4 bases between. There are 12 residues in the CDR3. CDR3 in DNA: TGTGCCAGCAGTCGGCGCACAGATACGCAGTATTTT. Its translation is CASSRRTDTQYF.

As concerns this clonotype: The CDR3 ends on some other residue instead of the conserved phenylalanine or tryptophan, so this is likely a read error. The rearrangement joins TRBV5-6 to TRBJ2-7; D may be TRBD2 (5 bases). This CDR3 contains 14 residues. The germline V and J ends were trimmed by 7 bases and 0 bases, with 14 bases remaining between them. In germline, CDR1 is SGHDT, CDR2 YYEEEE. The CDR3, as DNA: TGTGCCAGCCGGCAACGGAGGAGCTCCTACGAGCAGTACTCC. This encodes CASRQRRSSYEQYS.

Comments on this clonotype: Possible read error: a much larger clone is one base away. The V gene is TRBV29-1, the J gene TRBJ2-7, with 7 bases aligning to TRBD2. This CDR3 comprises 13 residues. Germline V gives CDR1 SQVTM, CDR2 ANQGSEA. With 3 bases clipped from V and 2 bases from J, the junction kept 4 bases outside the gene matches. This CDR3 reads CSVETSRAYEQYF. CDR3 in DNA: TGCAGCGTTGAGACTAGCAGAGCCTACGAGCAGTACTTC.

Ten or more counts support this clonotype. This chain links TRBV7-6 with TRBJ2-4; D may be TRBD1 (6 bases). Germline assignment: CDR1 SGHVS and CDR2 FNYEAQ. The CDR3 runs to 18 residues. Trimming pared 5 bases from V and 3 bases from J, leaving 23 bases between. The CDR3 loop is CASSPRRQGRFDKNIQYF. CDR3 DNA sequence: TGTGCCAGCAGCCCCAGGAGGCAGGGGCGATTTGACAAAAACATTCAGTACTTC.

This clonotype was observed many times. The chain joins TRBV4-1 to TRBJ2-7; 7 positions agree with TRBD2. Looked up from germline, CDR1 is MGHRA and CDR2 is YSYEKL. J gave up 2 bases and V 1 base, and 2 bases lay outside the gene matches. The CDR3 covers 14 residues. CDR3 protein: CASSQAGGTYEQYF. The CDR3 nucleotides read TGCGCCAGCAGCCAAGCGGGAGGAACCTACGAGCAGTACTTC.

This clonotype was seen at least ten times. This chain links TRBV5-6 with TRBJ2-7; TRBD1 is a possible D gene (6 bases). Germline CDR1 is SGHDT and CDR2 is YYEEEE. This CDR3 is built from 14 residues. V was clipped by 4 bases and J by 4 bases, with 15 bases between them. CDR3 sequence reads: CASSERQVLYEQYF. In nucleotides, the CDR3 is TGTGCCAGCAGCGAGAGACAGGTACTTTACGAGCAGTACTTC.

About this clonotype itself: Lacking the conserved final phenylalanine or tryptophan, this CDR3 likely reflects a read error. V usage is TRBV25-1 and J usage is TRBJ2-1, with 7 bases aligning to TRBD1. The V gene end was trimmed by 7 bases and the J gene end by 5 bases; junction bases not matched to a gene: 8. CDR1 and CDR2 (germline): MGHDK, SYGVNS. The CDR3 has 14 amino acids. As DNA, the CDR3 is TGTGCCAGCAACCCGGACAGGCCCCACAATGAGCAGTTCTTG. This translates into CASNPDRPHNEQFL.

This clonotype was recorded a few times. J is TRBJ2-3 and V is TRBV7-8, with D perhaps matching TRBD1 (6 bases). Germline lookup yields CDR1 SGHVS and CDR2 FQNEAQ. The CDR3 length is 17 residues. With 5 bases removed from V and 1 base from J, the gap between germline ends came to 19 bases. CDR3 protein: CASSPPDRGWGTDTQYF. The CDR3 nucleotides are TGTGCCAGCAGCCCACCCGATAGGGGGTGGGGCACAGATACGCAGTATTTT.

In this sample, this clonotype turned up many times. The rearrangement links TRBV27 to TRBJ2-7, with 9 bases that match TRBD1. Germline lookup yields CDR1 MNHEY and CDR2 SMNVEV (reference sequence). This CDR3 is 14 amino acids long. V gave up 4 bases and J gave up 3 bases; unmatched junction bases: 4. For the CDR3, the DNA is TGTGCCAGCAGTTGGACAGGGGCAAGCTACGAGCAGTACTTC. It specifies CASSWTGASYEQYF.

This clonotype has at least ten counts. The chain recombines TRBV6-5 with TRBJ2-7, with 11 bases matching TRBD1. With 6 bases clipped from V and 5 bases from J, the junction kept 6 bases outside the gene matches. The CDR3 runs to 14 residues. Germline loops: CDR1 MNHEY, CDR2 SVGAGI. CDR3 in amino acids: CASSPWTGGDEQYF. For the CDR3, the DNA is TGTGCCAGCAGCCCCTGGACAGGGGGCGACGAGCAGTACTTC.

On this clonotype: It may be a read error: a sequence one base away is much more abundant. The chain is built from TRBV4-1 and TRBJ1-3, with a tentative D call TRBD1 (5 bases). CDR3 length: 15 residues. Looked up from germline, CDR1 is MGHRA and CDR2 is YSYEKL. In nucleotides, the CDR3 is TGCGCCAGCAGCCAAGTTGGGGCCGGTGGAAACACCTTATATTTT. This codes for CASSQVGAGGNTLYF.

There are a few counts of this clonotype. This may be a read error, as it is one base from a much larger clone. This chain links TRBV7-9 with TRBJ1-1; no reliable D call. This CDR3 region has 15 residues. Looked up from germline, CDR1 is SEHNR and CDR2 is FQNEAQ (reference sequence). The CDR3 nucleotides read TGTGTCAGCAGCTTAGGGTTTGGGGAGAACACTGAAGCTTTCTTT. Translated, it gives CVSSLGFGENTEAFF. The variable domain in full, with the rest retrieved from reference TRBV7-9 and TRBJ1-1, is DTGVSQNPRHKITKRGQNVTFRCDPISEHNRLYWYRQTLGQGPEFLTYFQNEAQLEKSRLLSDRFSAERPKGSFSTLEIQRTEQGDSAMYLCVSSLGFGENTEAFFGQGTRLTVV.

This clonotype was recorded once. A read error is possible here, since a much larger clone lies one base away. The chain links TRBV27 to TRBJ1-1; D gene unclear. The CDR3 spans 13 residues. Between the trimmed V and J ends, which lost 5 bases and 0 bases, there was a span of 7 bases. The germline V gene encodes CDR1 MNHEY and CDR2 SMNVEV (reference sequence). The CDR3 spells CASSTALNTEAFF. DNA for the CDR3: TGTGCCAGCAGTACCGCCTTGAACACTGAAGCTTTCTTT.

This clonotype was seen repeatedly, ten times or more. The V gene is TRBV20-1, the J gene TRBJ2-5; TRBD1 aligns across 7 bases. The CDR3 runs to 16 residues. V lost 0 bases and J lost 1; bases outside the gene matches: 8. Germline V gives CDR1 DFQATT, CDR2 SNEGSKA (reference sequence). CDR3 bases: TGCAGTGCTAGAGAGTTGGACAGGCTTTTCCAAGAGACCCAGTACTTC. Its translation is CSARELDRLFQETQYF.

With regard to this clonotype: This may stem from a read error, because a much larger clone lies one nucleotide away. The J gene is TRBJ2-7, the V gene TRBV27; the D is unclear. Germline loops: CDR1 MNHEY, CDR2 SMNVEV (reference sequence). This CDR3 contains 13 residues. In nucleotides, the CDR3 is TGTGCCGGCAGTATAAACCTAGCCTACGAGCAGTACTTC. Translation gives CAGSINLAYEQYF.

The rearrangement links TRBV7-9 to TRBJ2-1; 10 bases line up with TRBD2. J lost 6 bases, V lost 8 bases, and 7 bases had no gene match. The CDR3 covers 14 residues. CDR1 is SEHNR, CDR2 FQNEAQ, per germline (reference sequence). This CDR3 reads CASGSSGRANEQFF. CDR3 in DNA: TGTGCCAGCGGCTCGAGCGGGAGGGCCAATGAGCAGTTCTTC.

This clonotype showed up many times. The gene calls are TRBV7-9 and TRBJ2-6; D gene uncertain. CDR3 length: 14 amino acids. The V gene's germline CDR1 is SEHNR and CDR2 FQNEAQ (reference sequence). V shed 1 base and J shed 2 bases, with 3 bases lying between them. CDR3: CASSLVTGANVLTF. In DNA, the CDR3 is TGTGCCAGCAGCTTAGTAACTGGGGCCAACGTCCTGACTTTC.

This clonotype was seen only a few times. This chain connects TRBV5-6 to TRBJ2-2; possibly TRBD2 for D (5 bases). This CDR3 is built from 15 residues. The V gene's germline CDR1 is SGHDT and CDR2 YYEEEE. The V end lost 4 bases, the J end lost 4 bases, and 14 bases lay between the germline ends. CDR3 protein: CASSQSREPTGELFF. Here the CDR3 DNA reads TGTGCCAGCAGCCAAAGCCGGGAACCCACCGGGGAGCTGTTTTTT.

This clonotype showed up many times. The gene calls are TRBV6-2 or TRBV6-3 and TRBJ1-6; D possibly corresponds to TRBD1 (5 bases). The CDR3 is 16 amino acids. Trimming shortened V by 8 bases and J by 0 bases, and 14 bases separated the two germline ends. Looked up from germline, CDR1 is MNHEY and CDR2 is SVGEGT. CDR3 sequence: CASAGTVSSYNSPLHF. The CDR3 region has the DNA TGTGCCAGCGCAGGGACCGTGAGCTCCTATAATTCACCCCTCCACTTT.

This clonotype was detected a few times. The chain is built from TRBV14 and TRBJ1-2, with D tentatively TRBD1 (5 bases). Trimming cost V 4 bases and J 3 bases, with 9 bases left between them. The CDR3 extends over 13 amino acids. Per the germline V gene, CDR1 is SGHDN and CDR2 is FVKESK. CDR3 residues: CASSPGTDYGYTF. CDR3 in DNA: TGTGCCAGCAGCCCTGGGACGGACTATGGCTACACCTTC.

V gene TRBV7-9 combines with J gene TRBJ2-7; D perhaps matches TRBD1 (5 bases). This CDR3 has 15 amino acids. With 5 bases removed from V and 5 bases from J, the gap between germline ends came to 19 bases. Per the germline V gene, CDR1 is SEHNR and CDR2 is FQNEAQ (reference sequence). CDR3 DNA: TGTGCCAGCAGCGGTTGGCAGGGCCTTGACCACGAGCAGTACTTC. Protein sequence: CASSGWQGLDHEQYF.